Listed below are T cell receptor beta chains from one sample, sequenced in a study of human T cells and chemical hapten exposure. TCRdb reprocessed the RACE reads with MiXCR, giving one entry per CDR3 protein. This sample carries about 120,000 distinct CDR3 sequences, 12% to 15% of them seen once, and the ten largest clones take 0.92%. The starting material was whole blood, obtained in connection with sensitization to the hapten diphenylcyclopropenone (DPC). The receptors were gathered from a man younger than 35 with alopecia areata. Some clones in this sample may be carry-over from other donors' samples. Each CDR3 is given with its conserved first and last residue. The D gene is left open where the match is weak. Only part of the rows carry a size: once, few, many, or a class if the clone is expanded.

v_call	cdr3_length	clone_size	d_call	j_call	cdr3_aa	cdr3_nt
TRBV6-2/TRBV6-3	14	NA	NA	TRBJ1-5	CASSYYRADQPQHF	TGTGCCAGCAGTTACTACAGGGCTGATCAGCCCCAGCATTTT
TRBV20-1	16	few	TRBD2	TRBJ2-7	CSASPQSGTETYEQYF	TGCAGTGCTAGTCCCCAAAGCGGGACGGAGACCTACGAGCAGTACTTC
TRBV11-2	12	NA	NA	TRBJ2-7	CASSPGRYEQYF	TGTGCCAGCAGCCCGGGGCGCTACGAGCAGTACTTC
TRBV27	15	NA	NA	TRBJ1-1	CASSPGQKMNTEAFF	TGTGCCAGCAGTCCCGGACAGAAAATGAACACTGAAGCTTTCTTT
TRBV5-6	14	few	NA	TRBJ2-4	CASSVRDPKNIQYF	TGTGCCAGCAGCGTTCGGGACCCCAAAAACATTCAGTACTTC
TRBV4-3	14	few	NA	TRBJ2-2	CASSQVPSTGELFF	TGCGCCAGCAGCCAAGTTCCCAGCACCGGGGAGCTGTTTTTT
TRBV7-9	12	few	NA	TRBJ1-4	CASSQPPEKLFF	TGTGCCAGCAGCCAACCACCGGAAAAACTGTTTTTT
TRBV6-2/TRBV6-3	14	few	NA	TRBJ2-1	CASTSPRWRYEQFF	TGTGCCAGCACCTCCCCCAGGTGGAGGTATGAGCAGTTCTTC
TRBV20-1	15	few	TRBD2	TRBJ2-3	CSASSGGDRTDTQYF	TGCAGTGCTAGTAGCGGGGGGGATCGCACAGATACGCAGTATTTT
TRBV11-2	15	NA	NA	TRBJ2-5	CASSLFLRDQETQYF	TGTGCCAGCAGCTTATTTCTCAGGGACCAAGAGACCCAGTACTTC
TRBV20-1	15	NA	TRBD1	TRBJ2-2	CSASPGTGIPGELFF	TGCAGTGCTAGCCCCGGGACAGGGATCCCCGGGGAGCTGTTTTTT
TRBV20-1	14	many	NA	TRBJ1-2	CSARDFASPHGYTF	TGCAGTGCTAGAGATTTTGCCAGCCCACATGGCTACACCTTC
TRBV3-1	13	NA	NA	TRBJ2-2	CASSPFNGGELFF	TGTGCCAGCAGCCCTTTTAATGGCGGGGAGCTGTTTTTT
TRBV19	18	NA	NA	TRBJ2-6	CASSIDRLVDTGANVLTF	TGTGCCAGTAGTATAGATCGACTAGTAGACACTGGGGCCAACGTCCTGACTTTC
TRBV7-6	13	few	NA	TRBJ1-1	CASSFAENTEAFF	TGTGCCAGCAGCTTCGCCGAGAACACTGAAGCTTTCTTT
TRBV18	14	many	TRBD1	TRBJ1-4	CASSRDRGDEKLFF	TGTGCCAGCTCCCGGGACAGGGGAGATGAAAAACTGTTTTTT
TRBV10-2	14	many	NA	TRBJ1-5	CASSEWGAGQPQHF	TGCGCCAGCAGTGAGTGGGGAGCGGGTCAGCCCCAGCATTTT
TRBV11-2	16	many	TRBD1	TRBJ2-2	CASSWWGTGNTGELFF	TGTGCCAGCAGCTGGTGGGGGACAGGGAACACCGGGGAGCTGTTTTTT
TRBV6-5	14	few	NA	TRBJ1-6	CASSYSTDDSPLHF	TGTGCCAGCAGTTACTCCACGGATGATTCACCCCTCCACTTT
TRBV6-1	17	NA	NA	TRBJ2-5	CASSESKWEQAQETQYF	TGTGCCAGCAGTGAATCGAAATGGGAGCAGGCGCAAGAGACCCAGTACTTC
TRBV11-2	14	medium-sized	TRBD1	TRBJ2-5	CASSTGQVQETQYF	TGTGCCAGCAGCACCGGACAGGTCCAAGAGACCCAGTACTTC
TRBV4-2	21	few	TRBD1	TRBJ1-1	CASSQDSHRGRFSPVMREAFF	TGTGCCAGCAGCCAAGATTCGCACAGGGGGCGCTTTTCGCCCGTAATGAGAGAAGCTTTCTTT
TRBV9	14	NA	NA	TRBJ2-3	CASSVDPNADTQYF	TGTGCCAGCAGCGTAGACCCGAACGCAGATACGCAGTATTTT
TRBV12-3/TRBV12-4	16	few	NA	TRBJ1-3	CASSLGSGGTGNTIYF	TGTGCCAGCAGTTTGGGGTCGGGGGGCACTGGAAACACCATATATTTT
TRBV20-1	17	few	TRBD2	TRBJ2-5	CSARPQGTSASQETQYF	TGCAGTGCTAGACCGCAGGGTACTAGCGCCTCCCAAGAGACCCAGTACTTC
TRBV7-2	16	NA	TRBD1	TRBJ2-7	CASSWGQVIRGYEQYF	TGTGCCAGCAGCTGGGGACAGGTCATTAGGGGGTACGAGCAGTACTTC
TRBV19	14	NA	NA	TRBJ1-5	CATSVDGSNQPQHF	TGTGCCACCTCGGTTGACGGAAGCAATCAGCCCCAGCATTTT
TRBV9	13	NA	NA	TRBJ2-5	CASSVVGEETQYF	TGTGCCAGCAGCGTAGTCGGGGAAGAGACCCAGTACTTC
TRBV12-2	11	few	NA	TRBJ2-1	CASRPYNEQFF	TGTGCAAGTCGCCCCTACAATGAGCAGTTCTTC
TRBV12-3/TRBV12-4	13	NA	NA	TRBJ1-1	CASSLIIDTEAFF	TGTGCCAGCAGTTTGATCATCGACACTGAAGCTTTCTTT
TRBV6-2/TRBV6-3	12	few	NA	TRBJ1-5	CASRWGNQPQHF	TGTGCCAGCCGCTGGGGGAATCAGCCCCAGCATTTT
TRBV28	11	NA	NA	TRBJ1-1	CASSPGTEAFF	TGTGCCAGCAGTCCGGGCACTGAAGCTTTCTTT
TRBV27	12	few	NA	TRBJ1-2	CASSSSGSGYTF	TGTGCCAGCAGCTCGTCAGGGAGTGGCTACACCTTC